The next 10 T cell receptor beta chains were all read from a single sample in a study of shared clonotypes between healthy human individuals (dated by TCRdb to 2020 to 2022). The receptor library was made with the immunoSEQ multiplex PCR assay. Sourced from immuneACCESS, this table was stored by TCRdb with only in-frame sequences that have V and J called. A share of the clones is absent; for the studies checked, an unresolved V gene accounts for under half, and the remainder has no known explanation. This sample is represented by about 2.4 million clones; approximately 94% of them were singletons. The ten largest clones capture roughly 0.14% of the sample. Input material: naive CD4+ T cells sorted from blood. The cell subset or site tag for this specimen amounts to: CD45RA+ positively selected. The receptors here all came from a man younger than 30 in good health.

To note about this clone: The sample contains more than one DNA sequence encoding this CDR3. The chain is built from TRBV7-2 and TRBJ2-1, with D perhaps assigned TRBD1 or TRBD2 (6 bases each). Trimming took off 2 bases at V and 7 bases at J, with 9 bases between the two ends. The CDR3 has 13 amino acids. Germline V gene lookup returns CDR1 SGHTA and CDR2 FQGNSA. The DNA of the CDR3 is TGTGCCAGCAGCTTAAGGGGGGCAAATGAGCAGTTCTTC. Its translation is CASSLRGANEQFF.

The CDR3 sequence: CASSPPGQGYEQYF. In nucleotides, the CDR3 is TGTGCCAGCAGCCCCCCGGGACAGGGCTACGAGCAGTACTTC. V usage is TRBV7-9 and J usage is TRBJ2-5, with TRBD1 matching 9 bases. The J call may be faulty, since TRBJ2-7 better matches the DNA end. There are 14 residues in the CDR3. Looked up from germline, CDR1 is SEHNR and CDR2 is FQNEAQ (reference sequence).

The chain uses TRBV4-3 and TRBJ2-3, with 8 bases matching TRBD2. Germline V CDR1 and CDR2: LGHNA, YSLEER. The V segment lost 5 bases and the J segment 0 bases; nucleotides outside the gene matches: 13. This CDR3 has 18 residues. The CDR3 loop reads CASSTGTGGGRSTDTQYF. DNA of the CDR3: TGCGCCAGCAGCACCGGGACCGGGGGGGGGAGAAGCACAGATACGCAGTATTTT.

The rearrangement links TRBV7-2 to TRBJ2-3; D perhaps matches TRBD2 (6 bases). Trimming cost V 5 bases and J 0 bases, with 12 bases left between them. CDR1 and CDR2 (germline): SGHTA, FQGNSA. The length of the CDR3 is 15 residues. CDR3 sequence: CASSPIADSTDTQYF. CDR3 DNA sequence: TGTGCCAGCAGCCCCATAGCGGATAGCACAGATACGCAGTATTTT.

The chain combines TRBV19 with TRBJ2-7; 8 bases match TRBD1. The CDR3 sequence is 13 residues long. V lost 6 bases, J lost 4 bases, and 5 bases stayed unmatched. Germline CDR1 LNHDA, CDR2 SQIVND (reference sequence). The CDR3 loop is CASSWTGPYEQYF. The CDR3, as DNA: TGTGCCAGTAGCTGGACAGGGCCATACGAGCAGTACTTC.

J is TRBJ2-3 and V is TRBV6-6, with D perhaps TRBD2 (5 bases). Germline V CDR1 and CDR2: MNHNY, SVGAGI (reference sequence). Trimming cost V 6 bases and J 0 bases, with 10 bases left between them. The CDR3 length is 14 residues. CDR3 nucleotides: TGTGCCAGCAGAGAGGGCGAGAGCACAGATACGCAGTATTTT. It specifies CASREGESTDTQYF.

V is TRBV7-3 and J is TRBJ1-1; possible D gene TRBD1, 5 bases. CDR3 length equals 12 residues. CDR1 and CDR2 from the germline V gene are SGHTA and FQGTGA. Trimming removed 5 bases at V and 10 bases at J, with 14 bases between. CDR3 nucleotide sequence: TGTGCCAGCAGCGCCGGGGCAGAGCGAGCTTTCTTT. Translation: CASSAGAERAFF. The whole variable domain, remainder taken from reference TRBV7-3 and TRBJ1-1, is GAGVSQTPSNKVTEKGKYVELRCDPISGHTALYWYRQSLGQGPEFLIYFQGTGAADDSGLPNDRFFAVRPEGSVSTLKIQRTERGDSAVYLCASSAGAERAFFGQGTRLTVV.

This sequence joins TRBV12-5 and TRBJ1-6, with TRBD1 matching 8 bases. V shed 2 bases, J shed 0 bases, and the junction held 12 bases outside the gene matches. The CDR3 totals 20 residues. The V gene's germline CDR1 is LGHNT and CDR2 FRNRAP. The CDR3 DNA reads as TGTGCTAGTGGTTTGCCACCGGGACAGGTTGAAAGCTCCTATAATTCACCCCTCCACTTT. As protein: CASGLPPGQVESSYNSPLHF.

V usage is TRBV19 and J usage is TRBJ1-2; perhaps TRBD1 as D (6 bases). The germline CDR1 and CDR2 sequences are LNHDA and SQIVND (reference sequence). This CDR3 region has 17 residues. V dropped 1 base and J dropped 0 bases, with 15 bases sitting between them. The CDR3 sequence is CASSIAGGLISNYGYTF. For the CDR3, the DNA is TGTGCCAGTAGTATAGCCGGGGGCCTAATCTCTAACTATGGCTACACCTTC.

The J gene is TRBJ1-2, the V gene TRBV6-5; weak D call: TRBD1 (5 bases). The germline V gene encodes CDR1 MNHEY and CDR2 SVGAGI. Trimming stripped 3 bases from V and 4 bases from J, with 12 bases between. There are 14 residues in the CDR3. The CDR3 is CASSYGGSAYGYTF. CDR3 nucleotides: TGTGCCAGCAGTTATGGGGGGTCAGCCTATGGCTACACCTTC.